What follows are 32 T cell receptor beta chains derived from one specimen sequenced in a study of post-analysis software for immune sequencing data. TCR beta libraries were prepared from cDNA with unique molecular identifiers. TCRdb reprocessed the PCR reads via MiXCR and lists one record per CDR3 protein. The sample consists of 500,000 to 600,000 distinct CDR3 sequences, roughly 40% of them appearing once. Whole-study results and caveats: Controls showed lower frequencies than patients for a handful of TRBV segments, and TRBV5-6, TRBV5-1 and TRBV20-1 were among these.

No antigens are known for them. The sample comprised blood. These receptors all come from a girl between 5 and 17 years old with multiple sclerosis.

This rearrangement joins TRBV12-3 or TRBV12-4 to TRBJ1-1, with D unresolved. The CDR3 is made up of 13 amino acids. V was clipped by 8 bases and J by 10 bases, with 20 bases between them. CDR3 sequence: CASYDLNRARAFF. The CDR3 region has the DNA TGTGCCAGCTACGATCTCAACAGAGCCCGAGCTTTCTTT.

This clonotype was detected only once. This may stem from a read error, because a much larger clone lies one nucleotide away. The rearrangement links TRBV20-1 to TRBJ1-2, with 10 positions matching TRBD1. The germline V gene encodes CDR1 DFQATT and CDR2 SNEGSKA (reference sequence). This CDR3 is 14 amino acids long. The CDR3 sequence is CSAIRETGGRGYIF. The CDR3 DNA sequence: TGCAGTGCTATTAGGGAGACAGGGGGCAGGGGCTACATCTTC.

This clonotype was counted only a few times. The chain recombines TRBV12-3 or TRBV12-4 with TRBJ2-7; tentative D call: TRBD1 (6 bases). The J call may be in error: the DNA end matches TRBJ2-4 better. This CDR3 has 13 residues. CDR3 residues: CASSSGVQGIQYF. CDR3 nucleotide sequence: TGTGCCAGCAGCTCAGGGGTCCAGGGCATTCAGTACTTC.

This clonotype turned up a few times. This rearrangement joins TRBV12-3 or TRBV12-4 to TRBJ1-1, with TRBD1 matching over 7 bases. The CDR3 has 16 amino acids. Trimming at V came to 3 bases and at J to 4 bases, leaving 11 bases not matched to a gene. CDR3 DNA: TGTGCCAGCAGTTTCCCCACATTAACAGGGGTCACTGAAGCTTTCTTT. It yields the protein CASSFPTLTGVTEAFF.

The sample holds a few counts of this clonotype. The rearrangement uses TRBV4-1 and TRBJ1-2; TRBD1 matches at 7 bases. The V segment lost 4 bases and the J segment 2 bases; nucleotides outside the gene matches: 4. The CDR3 runs to 14 residues. Germline V gene sequence: CDR1 MGHRA, CDR2 YSYEKL. The CDR3 DNA is TGCGCCAGCAGCCTCGGACAGGTCAACTATGGCTACACCTTC. It codes for CASSLGQVNYGYTF.

On this clonotype: One junction end disagrees with the germline gene, perhaps due to a read error. CDR3 residues: CATSDFGAGDTGELFF. In DNA, the CDR3 is TGTGCCACCAGTGATTTTGGAGCGGGAGACACTGGGGAGCTGTTTTTT. The chain couples TRBV24-1 to TRBJ2-2; 8 bases align to TRBD2. CDR3 length equals 16 residues. CDR1 KGHDR and CDR2 SFDVKD come from the germline V gene.

This clonotype is a singleton in its sample. V gene TRBV5-1 combines with J gene TRBJ2-1; TRBD2 might be the D (5 bases). This CDR3 has 13 amino acids. Germline CDR1 is SGHRS and CDR2 is YFSETQ. V gave up 4 bases and J gave up 8 bases, with 13 bases separating them. The chain's CDR3 is CASSLVARDEQFF. The CDR3 DNA reads as TGCGCCAGCAGCCTTGTAGCGAGGGATGAGCAGTTCTTC.

A few counts support this clonotype. The chain joins TRBV12-3 or TRBV12-4 to TRBJ1-2; TRBD1 matches at 12 bases. Unmatched junction bases numbered 10, after V lost 7 bases and J lost 7 bases. The CDR3 runs 15 residues. The CDR3 loop reads CASTPGTGGDRGYTF. The CDR3 DNA is TGTGCCAGCACCCCCGGGACAGGGGGCGATCGTGGCTACACCTTC.

This chain uses TRBV12-3 or TRBV12-4 with TRBJ2-7, with D unresolved. V was clipped by 8 bases and J by 2 bases, with 10 bases between them. The CDR3 is made up of 12 amino acids. In DNA, the CDR3 is TGTGCCAGCGCGGCTCTGGCCTACGAGCAGTACTTC. It yields the protein CASAALAYEQYF.

The chain carries TRBV5-1 and TRBJ2-7; possibly TRBD2 for D (6 bases). The J call is in doubt because the DNA end fits TRBJ2-5 better. The germline V gene has CDR1 SGHRS and CDR2 YFSETQ. The CDR3 spans 13 residues. This CDR3 is CASSSGEVKTQYF. The CDR3 DNA sequence: TGCGCCAGCAGCTCGGGGGAGGTGAAGACCCAGTACTTC.

The chain couples TRBV4-2 to TRBJ2-6; D ambiguous. In germline, CDR1 is LGHNA, CDR2 YNFKEQ. This CDR3 is 16 amino acids long. The V end lost 0 bases, the J end lost 2 bases, and 8 bases lay between the germline ends. CDR3: CASSQDPQTGANVLTF. CDR3 DNA: TGTGCCAGCAGCCAAGATCCACAGACTGGGGCCAACGTCCTGACTTTC.

V and J are TRBV20-1 and TRBJ2-1; D may be TRBD1 (5 bases). CDR1 DFQATT and CDR2 SNEGSKA come from the germline V gene (reference sequence). This CDR3 region has 14 residues. V was clipped by 0 bases and J by 4 bases, with 10 bases between them. The CDR3 here is CSAREGQGYNEQFF. For the CDR3, the DNA is TGCAGTGCTAGAGAGGGTCAGGGATACAATGAGCAGTTCTTC.

The rearrangement joins TRBV29-1 to TRBJ2-1; 7 nucleotides match TRBD1. Trimming removed 5 bases from V and 3 bases from J; junction bases left unmatched: 13. Per germline, CDR1 SQVTM and CDR2 ANQGSEA. This CDR3 is built from 16 residues. CDR3 DNA sequence: TGCAGCGTTCTTGCTACCGGGACAGTTCACTACAATGAGCAGTTCTTC. Amino acid sequence: CSVLATGTVHYNEQFF.

This clonotype showed up just a few times. One end of the junction fails to match germline, which may point to a read error. This sequence joins TRBV12-3 or TRBV12-4 and TRBJ1-1, with 11 bases lining up with TRBD1. The CDR3 consists of 14 residues. The CDR3 region is CAGRPGTGGTEAFF. For the CDR3, the DNA is TGTGCCGGCAGGCCCGGGACAGGGGGGACTGAAGCTTTCTTT.

This clonotype was observed a handful of times. V gene TRBV5-1 combines with J gene TRBJ2-5; 7 bases are a match to TRBD1. The J call may be mistaken, given a closer DNA end match to TRBJ2-7. Per the germline V gene, CDR1 is SGHRS and CDR2 is YFSETQ. The CDR3 loop spans 14 amino acids. The CDR3 DNA reads TGCGCCAGCAGCGGAATGGGGACAGCCTACGAGCAGTACTTC. Translation gives CASSGMGTAYEQYF.

The chain couples TRBV7-2 to TRBJ2-2; no clear D gene. Germline CDR1 and CDR2: SGHTA and FQGNSA. Deletions cut 5 bases from V and 4 bases from J, with 11 bases between. This CDR3 is built from 14 residues. CDR3 sequence (DNA): TGTGCCAGCAGCCCCACGACCAGCACCGGGGAGCTGTTTTTT. Its translation is CASSPTTSTGELFF.

This clonotype was counted only a few times. This chain links TRBV14 with TRBJ1-4; tentatively, D is TRBD1 (5 bases). Germline V CDR1 and CDR2: SGHDN, FVKESK. Trimming pared 3 bases from V and 7 bases from J, leaving 6 bases between. The CDR3 length is 12 residues. Written as DNA, the CDR3 is TGTGCCAGCAGCCAGGGGCCTGAAAAACTGTTTTTT. It is translated as CASSQGPEKLFF. Full variable domain (remainder filled in from reference TRBV14 and TRBJ1-4): EAGVTQFPSHSVIEKGQTVTLRCDPISGHDNLYWYRRVMGKEIKFLLHFVKESKQDESGMPNNRFLAERTGGTYSTLKVQPAELEDSGVYFCASSQGPEKLFFGSGTQLSVL.

A word on this clonotype: A much more abundant neighbour one base away suggests this may be a read error. This chain connects TRBV10-2 to TRBJ2-7; D may be TRBD2 (6 bases). Germline CDR1 WSHSY, CDR2 SAAADI. This CDR3 has 15 amino acids. CDR3 loop: CASSEGGEPSYKQYF. Written as DNA, the CDR3 is TGCGCCAGCAGTGAAGGAGGGGAGCCCTCCTACAAGCAGTACTTC.

The V call is TRBV3-1, the J call TRBJ2-1; D gene ambiguous. Germline V gene data show CDR1 as LGHDT and CDR2 as YNNKEL (reference sequence). Trimming left V 1 base short and J 4 bases short, with 8 bases between. CDR3 length: 14 amino acids. In DNA form, the CDR3 reads TGTGCCAGCAGCCAAGCAGGCCAATACAATGAGCAGTTCTTC. Protein product: CASSQAGQYNEQFF.

The genes are TRBV7-2 and TRBJ2-5; 7 positions agree with TRBD1. J was trimmed by 1 base and V by 3 bases; bases with no gene match: 5. Per the germline V gene, CDR1 is SGHTA and CDR2 is FQGNSA. The CDR3 length is 15 residues. Here the CDR3 reads CASSLVDRAQETQYF. CDR3 DNA sequence: TGTGCCAGCAGCTTGGTCGACAGGGCCCAAGAGACCCAGTACTTC.

The chain employs TRBV15 and TRBJ1-2; D is ambiguous. The CDR3 loop spans 15 amino acids. Germline-derived CDR1 and CDR2 are LNHNV and YYDKDF (reference sequence). V was trimmed by 1 base and J by 2 bases, leaving 11 bases between them. The CDR3 region has the DNA TGTGCCACCAGCAGAGGGATAGGCCTCAACTATGGCTACACCTTC. It yields the protein CATSRGIGLNYGYTF.

The chain has TRBV7-6 and TRBJ2-3; D is uncertain. The CDR3 length is 13 residues. Per the germline V gene, CDR1 is SGHVS and CDR2 is FNYEAQ. With 5 bases removed from V and 6 bases from J, the gap between germline ends came to 12 bases. CDR3 sequence: CASSRFFRDTQYF. As DNA, the CDR3 is TGTGCCAGCAGCCGATTCTTTCGGGATACGCAGTATTTT.

This clonotype was detected only once. The chain combines TRBV3-1 with TRBJ1-3; the D is unclear. CDR1 and CDR2 from the germline V gene are LGHDT and YNNKEL (reference sequence). Trimming left V 8 bases short and J 0 bases short, with 17 bases between. The CDR3 is 16 amino acids. CDR3 region: CASSKRALVSGNTIYF. Written as DNA, the CDR3 is TGTGCCAGCTCAAAGCGGGCGCTAGTCTCTGGAAACACCATATATTTT.

This chain uses TRBV3-1 with TRBJ1-2, with a possible D match to TRBD1 (5 bases). The CDR3 has 15 residues. Trimming cost V 1 base and J 4 bases, with 13 bases left between them. Germline values: CDR1 LGHDT, CDR2 YNNKEL (reference sequence). The CDR3 DNA reads TGTGCCAGCAGCCAAGGCCTAGGACACCGCTATGGCTACACCTTC. Protein: CASSQGLGHRYGYTF.

The chain couples TRBV7-3 to TRBJ2-1; D perhaps matches TRBD2 (6 bases). The end of the DNA fits TRBJ2-7 better, so the J call may be wrong. This CDR3 is 13 amino acids long. Germline V gene lookup returns CDR1 SGHTA and CDR2 FQGTGA. Written as DNA, the CDR3 is TGTGCCAGCAGCTTAATTAGCGGTAATGAGCAGTACTTC. It encodes CASSLISGNEQYF.

The CDR3 coding sequence is TGCGCCAGCAGTGGAGAGGGACCCTACGAGCAGTACTTC. Translation gives CASSGEGPYEQYF. The gene calls are TRBV10-1 and TRBJ2-7; TRBD1 or TRBD2 may be the D gene (5 bases each). The ends were cut back, 4 bases at V and 2 bases at J, with 9 bases in the middle. The germline gives CDR1 WNHNN, CDR2 SYGVQD (reference sequence). The length of the CDR3 is 13 residues.

This clonotype was seen a handful of times. The V call is TRBV12-3 or TRBV12-4, the J call TRBJ2-6, with 10 bases aligning to TRBD1. V dropped 6 bases and J dropped 0; count of bases not matched to a gene: 5. The CDR3 extends over 17 amino acids. CDR3 nucleotide sequence: TGTGCCAGCAGCTTCGGGACAGGGGTCTCTGGGGCCAACGTCCTGACTTTC. Residues: CASSFGTGVSGANVLTF.

This clonotype was seen more than once but under ten times. The chain joins TRBV4-1 to TRBJ1-1, with 7 bases fitting TRBD1. Germline-derived CDR1 and CDR2 are MGHRA and YSYEKL. The CDR3 is made up of 15 amino acids. With 1 base clipped from V and 0 bases from J, the junction kept 2 bases outside the gene matches. The CDR3 DNA sequence: TGCGCCAGCAGCCAAGTAGGGACAGTGAACACTGAAGCTTTCTTT. The encoded protein is CASSQVGTVNTEAFF.

The chain combines TRBV12-3 or TRBV12-4 with TRBJ2-4, with TRBD1 identical over 10 bases. The DNA end lines up better with TRBJ2-7; the J call may be wrong. CDR3 length: 14 residues. The DNA of the CDR3 is TGTGCCAGCAGTGGGGACAGGGGAAACTACGAGCAGTACTTC. It yields the protein CASSGDRGNYEQYF.

The gene calls are TRBV3-1 and TRBJ2-1; TRBD1 aligns across 8 bases. Germline CDR1 and CDR2: LGHDT and YNNKEL (reference sequence). V lost 6 bases, J lost 9 bases, and 10 bases stayed unmatched. The CDR3 runs 14 residues. The CDR3 DNA sequence: TGTGCCAGCAGAGCATTCCAGGGGGCAGGTGAGCAGTTCTTC. Amino acids: CASRAFQGAGEQFF.

This clonotype was detected a few times. V is TRBV2 and J is TRBJ2-3; 9 bases agree with TRBD2. The CDR3 loop spans 15 amino acids. Germline CDR1 is SNHLY and CDR2 is FYNNEI. J lost 8 bases, V lost 3 bases, and 9 bases had no gene match. CDR3 protein: CASSEGREGLATQYF. The CDR3 nucleotides read TGTGCCAGCAGTGAGGGGCGGGAGGGGCTCGCTACGCAGTATTTT.

This sequence joins TRBV12-3 or TRBV12-4 and TRBJ2-2, with a weak D call TRBD1 (5 bases). This CDR3 contains 14 residues. The V end lost 7 bases, the J end lost 5 bases, and 14 bases lay between the germline ends. This chain's CDR3 is CASTPSRGTGELFF. The CDR3 DNA is TGTGCCAGCACCCCCTCAAGGGGAACCGGGGAGCTGTTTTTT.